A selection of T cell receptor beta chains follows, all from one sample in a study of identical twins. TCRdb reanalysed the 5' RACE reads using MiXCR and keeps one entry per CDR3 protein. Of approximately 620,000 distinct CDR3 sequences in the sample, around 8.6% were seen once. The same sample was also used in a study of yellow fever vaccine responses in identical twins.

Sequenced input: PBMCs. These receptors were obtained from a woman under 30 in good health. Both conserved end residues are part of each CDR3. D genes are given only for firm matches. Only part of the rows carry a size: once, few, many, or a class if the clone is expanded.

TRBJ2-7 TRBD1 . TRBV20-1 CSADLGQSYEQYF TGCAGTGCCGACCTGGGACAGTCCTACGAGCAGTACTTC
TRBJ2-1 TRBD1 . TRBV19 CASSTGQGIRLSEQFF TGTGCCAGTAGTACGGGACAGGGGATTCGGTTGAGTGAGCAGTTCTTC
TRBJ2-2 TRBD2 many TRBV4-2 CASSPHLAGADGELFF TGTGCCAGCAGCCCACACCTAGCGGGAGCGGACGGGGAGCTGTTTTTT
TRBJ2-2 . many TRBV24-1 CATSDPSTGLGGELFF TGTGCCACCAGTGACCCCTCGACAGGACTAGGGGGGGAGCTGTTTTTT
TRBJ2-1 . . TRBV2 CASSDQGHEQFF TGTGCCAGCAGTGACCAGGGCCATGAGCAGTTCTTC
TRBJ2-1 . few TRBV10-3 CAISESGGTYNEQFF TGTGCCATCAGTGAGTCGGGGGGTACCTACAATGAGCAGTTCTTC
TRBJ2-5 . . TRBV11-2 CASSLGLTGTQYF TGTGCCAGCAGCTTAGGCCTCACGGGAACCCAGTACTTC
TRBJ2-1 TRBD1 many TRBV12-3/TRBV12-4 CASSLDRGPYNEQFF TGTGCCAGCAGCCTAGACAGGGGTCCATACAATGAGCAGTTCTTC
TRBJ2-7 . few TRBV7-2 CASTPPGVYEQYF TGTGCCAGCACCCCCCCAGGGGTCTACGAGCAGTACTTC
TRBJ2-2 . many TRBV6-1 CASMSTMGTGELFF TGTGCCAGCATGTCCACGATGGGCACCGGGGAGCTGTTTTTT
TRBJ2-3 TRBD2 few TRBV25-1 CASSFLWLAGSTDTQYF TGTGCCAGCAGTTTTCTTTGGCTAGCGGGGAGCACAGATACGCAGTATTTT
TRBJ1-4 . . TRBV11-2 CASSLMRVKGEKLFF TGTGCCAGCAGCTTAATGCGAGTCAAGGGTGAAAAACTGTTTTTT
TRBJ2-5 . . TRBV7-6 CASSETGWETQYF TGTGCCAGCAGCGAAACAGGGTGGGAGACCCAGTACTTC
TRBJ2-4 TRBD1 . TRBV2 CASSEGTGNIQYF TGTGCCAGCAGTGAAGGGACAGGGAACATTCAGTACTTC
TRBJ2-7 . few TRBV20-1 CSARGRTAYEQYF TGCAGTGCTAGAGGGCGGACAGCCTACGAGCAGTACTTC
TRBJ2-2 . many TRBV15 CATSSLSRQNTGELFF TGTGCCACCAGCAGCCTAAGTAGACAGAACACCGGGGAGCTGTTTTTT
TRBJ1-2 TRBD1 few TRBV28 CASSSTDRVDSNYGYTF TGTGCCAGCAGTTCCACGGACAGGGTGGATTCTAACTATGGCTACACCTTC
TRBJ2-1 . . TRBV10-1 CASSESLSYNEQFF TGCGCCAGCAGTGAGAGTTTATCCTACAATGAGCAGTTCTTC
TRBJ1-1 . . TRBV20-1 CSASIYIDTEAFF TGCAGTGCTAGTATATATATCGACACTGAAGCTTTCTTT
TRBJ2-1 . few TRBV27 CASSLMGTYNEQFF TGTGCCAGCAGTTTGATGGGTACCTACAATGAGCAGTTCTTC
TRBJ2-5 . many TRBV7-9 CASSLGLSGETQYF TGTGCCAGCAGCTTAGGTCTGAGCGGAGAGACCCAGTACTTC
TRBJ2-7 TRBD1 . TRBV4-3 CASSQEGTGPYEQYF TGCGCCAGCAGCCAAGAAGGGACAGGGCCGTACGAGCAGTACTTC
TRBJ2-5 . few TRBV2 CASSEAVRQQRTQETQYF TGTGCCAGCAGTGAAGCTGTTCGACAGCAAAGAACCCAAGAGACCCAGTACTTC